This TCR beta chain comes out of a study of metastatic and nonmetastatic thyroid tumors (dated by TCRdb to about 2020). For the study in its entirety: For patients with malignant and with benign thyroid disease, the researchers compared repertoires between peripheral blood samples and tumor or nodule tissue samples. Summary of the overall study and its limitations: In both blood and tumor samples, malignant tumors were reported to have significantly higher TCR beta diversity than benign nodules.

Compared with the rest of its sample, this clone is medium-sized (0.01 to 0.1%). This receptor's antigen is unknown. No base quality values were provided; no much bigger clone lies one nucleotide off. Additional DNA sequences in this sample encode the identical CDR3. Receptors were amplified or captured by PCR. TCRdb records Illumina HiSeq 4000 as the sequencer. High-throughput sequencing was used to profile the CDR3 region of the TCR beta-chain in every patient. The authors' pipeline ran thus. A classifier to discriminate distant-metastatic papillary thyroid cancer patients was built from CDR3 differences across clinicopathological groups. The Shannon index was used to assess repertoire diversity, and the Morisita-Horn index was used to assess tumor-blood repertoire similarity. TCRdb's own reprocessing of the public reads used fastp at Q25 and MiXCR and kept productive beta chains. These V and J calls originate from TCRdb's pipeline instead of the authors' own analysis. This sample gives more than 4,500 clones in total; 20% to 25% of them show up just once. The top ten hold 14% to 15% of the sample.

From its cysteine to its phenylalanine, the CDR3 spans 14 amino acids. Only the CDR3 region is kept as DNA, spanning 42 bases read in frame from base 1. The junction shows trimming of 2 bases on V and 6 bases on J, plus 10 bases between the germline ends. In the germline V gene, CDR1 corresponds to MNHEY and CDR2 to SVGAGI. Before undergoing thyroid surgery, none of the patients had been given any kind of treatment. Patient clinical samples collected from about 2012 to 2018 were retrospectively analysed using T-cell receptor beta sequencing. Sequenced input: adjacent normal tissue. This receptor was taken from a female donor with papillary thyroid cancer or a benign thyroid nodule (not recorded which). Some clones in this sample may be carry-over from other donors' samples. The sequence is built from TRBV6-5 and TRBJ1-4, with an unclear D gene assignment. The sequenced DNA: TGTGCCAGCAGTTACAGAGGACGGGATGAAAAACTGTTTTTT. This is translated as CASSYRGRDEKLFF.